This passage covers 5 T cell receptor beta chains from one sample sequenced in a study of CD8 T cells in ankylosing spondylitis. TCRdb re-analysed the 5' RACE reads in MiXCR, keeping a single row per CDR3 protein. The sample records about 200,000 distinct CDR3 sequences, around 13% being singletons. Material: blood, either unsorted or a sorted T cell fraction (not recorded which). Receptors originate from a male donor with ankylosing spondylitis or in good health (not recorded which).

The rearrangement links TRBV6-1 to TRBJ2-1, with D perhaps matching TRBD2 (6 bases). V was cut by 7 bases and J by 10 bases, with 23 bases left in between. This CDR3 comprises 15 residues. Germline V lookup: CDR1 MNHNS, CDR2 SASEGT. CDR3 coding DNA: TGTGCCAGCAAAGGGCTAGCGCTAGTGGGGGACGAGCAGTTCTTC. Protein: CASKGLALVGDEQFF.

This clonotype was seen a few times. The chain uses TRBV7-9 and TRBJ1-1; 8 bases are shared with TRBD1. This CDR3 region has 17 residues. Germline V gene sequence: CDR1 SEHNR, CDR2 FQNEAQ (reference sequence). Unmatched junction bases numbered 14, after V lost 3 bases and J lost 5 bases. The CDR3 DNA reads as TGTGCCAGCAGCTTCCCGAGTCAGGGGGCCCCCGAGACTGAAGCTTTCTTT. Its translation is CASSFPSQGAPETEAFF.

This clonotype showed up many times. The rearrangement joins TRBV12-3 or TRBV12-4 to TRBJ1-1; tentatively, D is TRBD1 (5 bases). V lost 7 bases and J 4 bases, leaving 13 bases between the germline ends. This CDR3 comprises 13 residues. CDR3 amino acids: CASNLGVLTEAFF. In DNA form, the CDR3 reads TGTGCCAGCAACCTGGGGGTACTCACTGAAGCTTTCTTT.

This sequence joins TRBV5-1 and TRBJ1-4; perhaps TRBD1 as D (6 bases). There are 17 residues in the CDR3. The V gene's germline CDR1 is SGHRS and CDR2 YFSETQ. Trimming removed 0 bases at V and 0 bases at J, with 12 bases between. CDR3 nucleotides: TGCGCCAGCAGCTTGGGGACAGCAGATTCAACTAATGAAAAACTGTTTTTT. This translates into CASSLGTADSTNEKLFF.

This clonotype was seen at least ten times. The chain joins TRBV27 to TRBJ2-1, with TRBD2 matching 13 bases. This CDR3 region has 17 residues. CDR1 MNHEY and CDR2 SMNVEV come from the germline V gene (reference sequence). Unmatched junction bases numbered 4, after V lost 5 bases and J lost 0 bases. CDR3 loop: CASSPGLAGASYNEQFF. The CDR3 nucleotides read TGTGCCAGCAGTCCCGGACTAGCGGGGGCCTCCTACAATGAGCAGTTCTTC.